One sample yielded the 15 T cell receptor beta chains listed below, sequenced in a study of T cell repertoires in ileal Crohn's disease. Time point described: neoterminal ileum biopsy at postoperative endoscopy, about 6 months after surgery. Assay used: immunoSEQ multiplex PCR; TCRdb lists only in-frame clones, some missing. This sample has around 2,000 clones, with about 89% found just once. Source material: ileal tissue. Receptors originate from an adult with Crohn's disease.

As DNA, the CDR3 is TGTGCCAGCAGTGAGTCATCGGGGTCCCAAGAGACCCAGTACTTC. It translates to CASSESSGSQETQYF. The V gene is TRBV6-1, the J gene TRBJ2-5, with D perhaps matching TRBD2 (5 bases). CDR1 and CDR2 from the germline V gene are MNHNS and SASEGT. The CDR3 is made up of 15 amino acids. With 3 bases removed from V and 1 base from J, the gap between germline ends came to 12 bases.

The genes are TRBV10-2 and TRBJ1-1; D is perhaps TRBD1 (5 bases). Trimming took off 8 bases at V and 4 bases at J, with 14 bases between the two ends. Per germline, CDR1 WSHSY and CDR2 SAAADI. The CDR3 has 13 residues. This CDR3 reads CASSRRGGTEAFF. The CDR3 DNA sequence: TGCGCCAGCTCCCGGCGGGGGGGCACTGAAGCTTTCTTT.

The V call is TRBV2, the J call TRBJ1-4, with a possible D match to TRBD1 (6 bases). The CDR3 runs to 15 residues. Deletions cut 6 bases from V and 3 bases from J, with 14 bases between. Per the germline V gene, CDR1 is SNHLY and CDR2 is FYNNEI. The CDR3 sequence: CASSEQGLANEKLFF. CDR3 bases: TGTGCCAGCAGCGAACAGGGTCTCGCTAATGAAAAACTGTTTTTT.

The chain uses TRBV5-1 and TRBJ1-2; 8 bases line up with TRBD1. Per the germline V gene, CDR1 is SGHRS and CDR2 is YFSETQ. J gave up 8 bases and V 4 bases, and 7 bases lay outside the gene matches. The CDR3 is 13 amino acids. CDR3 region: CASSARTGTGYTF. The CDR3 DNA follows: TGCGCCAGCAGCGCGAGGACAGGGACCGGCTACACCTTC.

The J gene is TRBJ1-5, the V gene TRBV30, with 7 nucleotides matching TRBD1. The CDR3 spans 14 residues. The germline V gene encodes CDR1 GTSNPN and CDR2 SVGIG (reference sequence). J gave up 3 bases and V 3 bases, and 5 bases lay outside the gene matches. This CDR3 reads CAWRGQADNQPQHF. CDR3 sequence (DNA): TGTGCCTGGAGAGGACAGGCGGACAATCAGCCCCAGCATTTT.

The gene calls are TRBV7-9 and TRBJ2-2; 9 nucleotides match TRBD2. Trimming removed 3 bases from V and 2 bases from J; junction bases left unmatched: 4. The CDR3 loop spans 16 amino acids. Germline V gene data show CDR1 as SEHNR and CDR2 as FQNEAQ (reference sequence). The CDR3 bases are TGTGCCAGCAGCTTCCCTAGCGGGGTCAACACCGGGGAGCTGTTTTTT. Protein product: CASSFPSGVNTGELFF.

The V call is TRBV4-1, the J call TRBJ2-1; weak D call: TRBD2 (5 bases). Per the germline V gene, CDR1 is MGHRA and CDR2 is YSYEKL. There are 16 residues in the CDR3. V shed 0 bases and J shed 5 bases, with 14 bases lying between them. The CDR3 loop is CASSQDSLAVHNEQFF. The CDR3 DNA sequence: TGCGCCAGCAGCCAAGATTCTCTAGCTGTCCACAATGAGCAGTTCTTC.

The chain's CDR3 is CASSEAADFNQPQHF. CDR3 in DNA: TGTGCCAGCAGTGAAGCGGCAGACTTTAATCAGCCCCAGCATTTT. This rearrangement joins TRBV6-1 to TRBJ1-5; D gene uncertain. V shed 0 bases and J shed 4 bases, with 10 bases lying between them. The CDR3 is 15 residues long. Germline CDR1 MNHNS, CDR2 SASEGT.

The J gene is TRBJ1-2, the V gene TRBV29-1, with 7 bases matching TRBD1. Unmatched junction bases numbered 9, after V lost 7 bases and J lost 4 bases. This CDR3 is 13 amino acids long. Germline-derived CDR1 and CDR2 are SQVTM and ANQGSEA. DNA of the CDR3: TGCAGCGCGACCACGACAGGGACCTATGGCTACACCTTC. It specifies CSATTTGTYGYTF.

The rearrangement uses TRBV6-4 and TRBJ2-1, with 12 bases matching TRBD2. The CDR3 has 15 residues. V was clipped by 0 bases and J by 6 bases; unmatched bases: 0. The germline gives CDR1 MRHNA, CDR2 SNTAGT. CDR3 loop: CASSDSTSGSNEQFF. The CDR3 DNA follows: TGTGCCAGCAGTGACTCGACTAGCGGGAGCAATGAGCAGTTCTTC.

This clone is a singleton in its sample. The DNA of the CDR3 is TGTGCCAGTAGTACACAGGGATTCAATCAGCCCCAGCATTTT. As protein: CASSTQGFNQPQHF. The chain carries TRBV19 and TRBJ1-5; possible D gene TRBD1, 6 bases. The CDR3 length is 14 residues. Per the germline V gene, CDR1 is LNHDA and CDR2 is SQIVND (reference sequence). The V end lost 4 bases, the J end lost 3 bases, and 10 bases lay between the germline ends.

The chain combines TRBV20-1 with TRBJ2-3; D is possibly TRBD1 (5 bases). V lost 7 bases to trimming and J lost 2 bases, with 7 bases between them. The CDR3 spans 11 residues. CDR1 and CDR2 (germline): DFQATT, SNEGSKA (reference sequence). The CDR3 spells CSVGVTDTQYF. DNA for the CDR3: TGCAGTGTAGGGGTCACAGATACGCAGTATTTT.

The genes are TRBV5-6 and TRBJ1-1; a possible D gene is TRBD1 (5 bases). The CDR3 length is 16 residues. The germline gives CDR1 SGHDT, CDR2 YYEEEE. V was cut by 3 bases and J by 0 bases, with 15 bases left in between. CDR3 amino acids: CASSWGLGFMNTEAFF. The CDR3 nucleotides read TGTGCCAGCAGCTGGGGCTTGGGGTTTATGAACACTGAAGCTTTCTTT.

V gene TRBV27 combines with J gene TRBJ2-1; tentative D call: TRBD1 (6 bases). V was shortened by 2 bases and J by 4 bases, with 15 bases between the two germline ends. The germline gives CDR1 MNHEY, CDR2 SMNVEV (reference sequence). CDR3 size: 16 residues. The CDR3 sequence is CASSLKVSRGYNEQFF. Written as DNA, the CDR3 is TGTGCCAGCAGTTTAAAAGTGAGTAGGGGGTACAATGAGCAGTTCTTC.

J is TRBJ1-1 and V is TRBV20-1, with D unclear. The CDR3 is 11 residues long. Per germline, CDR1 DFQATT and CDR2 SNEGSKA (reference sequence). Deletions cut 2 bases from V and 6 bases from J, with 7 bases between. In nucleotides, the CDR3 is TGCAGTGCTAGACCTTCGGCTGAAGCTTTCTTT. Amino acids: CSARPSAEAFF.